This T cell receptor (beta chain) was sequenced for a study of follicular helper T cells after annual influenza vaccination (dated by TCRdb to the late 2010s). Looking at the study overall: Blood was drawn on days 0, 7 and 28 after each seasonal influenza vaccination. To study recall of cTfh clones, some subjects were followed through successive annual vaccinations in the 2013-2014, 2014-2015 and 2015-2016 seasons. One week after vaccination, a second recruited cohort of roughly eleven subjects (Table S1) displayed a similar ICOS+CD38+ cTfh response. Six subjects had multi-year samples: four covered two vaccination seasons and two covered three seasons. The 2015 samples were processed right after collection, while the 2013-2014 samples were cryopreserved. Study-wide findings and limitations: ICOS+CD38+ cTfh clonality correlated with the frequency of that population, and its change correlated with the change in circulating plasmablast frequency. In the assessment of influenza clone enrichment, the possibility that the much larger non-cTfh compartments were undersampled could not be ruled out. Successive annual vaccinations recalled a recurring oligoclonal ICOS+CD38+ cTfh response that included tetramer and AIM influenza-specific clonotypes. Rare clonotypes could not be sampled because productive TCRB sequences were recovered from only 10-20% of the analyzed cells. Day 7 ICOS+CD38+ clones were most often found later in ICOS-CD38- cTfh, suggesting that subset may serve as a memory reservoir.

The sample's time point label, in plain terms: 2014-2015 season, pre-vaccination. Adults received seasonal inactivated influenza vaccine (Fluvarix), and TCRB sequencing tracked sorted blood CD4 subsets before and after vaccination. To be eligible, subjects had to be community-dwelling and could not have received an influenza vaccine during the previous 6 months. Influenza vaccine contraindications, substance abuse, HIV/AIDS, active malignancy, immunomodulatory medication and active illness such as respiratory infection were included among the exclusion criteria. At each time point, about 35 to 110 mL of blood was collected. PBMC were isolated using Ficoll-Paque PLUS or SepMate separation. As a comparison non-Tfh subset, CXCR5- memory CD4 T cells were sorted. Before DNA was extracted, the cell subsets were sorted from PBMC using a BD FACS Aria. The CDR3 sequence holds 17 residues, the cysteine and phenylalanine included. This entry keeps only the CDR3 DNA: 51 bases, framed from base 1. The germline V gene encodes CDR1 LGHNA and CDR2 YNFKEQ. Germline trimming: 2 bases from V, 0 bases from J; junction bases outside gene matches: 7.

Libraries were prepared through the immunoSEQ multiplex PCR assay. Adaptive Biotechnologies carried out TCRB amplification, library preparation, sequencing and preliminary bioinformatics at Survey level resolution. On the study's bioinformatics: Clonality was calculated in R as 1 minus normalized Shannon entropy, and the Gini index was calculated with the R package ineq. Overlap score was defined as the summed counts of shared sequences divided by the total counts of all sequences in both compared samples. Fisher's exact test, with an assumed theoretical repertoire of 10^7 TCRB sequences, was used to assess the significance of shared clonotypes. TCRdb provides this immuneACCESS table in a form limited to in-frame rearrangements. Some clones are lacking; in checked studies, under half of them reflect an unresolved V gene, and why the rest are absent is not known. The DNA gave D and trimming, while V, J and clone size come from that table. The sample table records about 11,000 clones; about four fifths of these occur just once. Approximately 0.91% of the sample lies in the top ten.

This clone occurred a few times. The clone's antigen remains unknown. Nothing much larger sits one base from this clone, and base qualities are not available. This receptor was obtained from an adult who received the influenza vaccine. The sample was CXCR5- memory CD4+ T cells sorted from blood, taken on the day of influenza vaccination. The cell subset or site label, read with the paper, signifies: CXCR5- memory CD4 T cells. The rearrangement combines TRBV4-2 with TRBJ1-5, and TRBD1 matches 7 of the central bases. The base sequence is TGTGCCAGCAGCCAAACTACAGGGGCTGGTAGCAATCAGCCCCAGCATTTT. Protein translation: CASSQTTGAGSNQPQHF.